One sample yielded the 13 T cell receptor beta chains listed below, sequenced in a study of cytomegalovirus exposure and HLA in healthy donors (TCRdb year 2017). Libraries were prepared through the immunoSEQ multiplex PCR assay. The multiplex PCR relied on a mix of 60 forward primers for TCR Vbeta segments and 13 reverse primers for TCR Jbeta segments. As stored in TCRdb, this immuneACCESS dataset retains in-frame rearrangements with V and J assigned. A fraction of the clones does not appear; measured against another copy, unresolved V genes explain less than half of the discrepancy, and the remainder lacks a known reason. The table for this sample lists 150,000 or so clones; less than 85% of them were counted only once. The ten most abundant clones make up under 2.5% of the sample. Material for sequencing was PBMCs. The receptors come from a woman aged 55 to 70 in good health and CMV-seropositive.

The chain employs TRBV2 and TRBJ2-7, with TRBD1 matching over 11 bases. The V and J ends lost 11 bases and 7 bases, in that order; junction bases with no gene match: 13. CDR3 length: 14 amino acids. Germline assignment: CDR1 SNHLY and CDR2 FYNNEI. The CDR3, as DNA: TGTGCCGCAGCAGAAGGACAGGGGGCGCGAGAGCAGTACTTC. This codes for CAAAEGQGAREQYF.

J is TRBJ1-2 and V is TRBV5-1, with D possibly being TRBD1 (5 bases). The germline V gene has CDR1 SGHRS and CDR2 YFSETQ. The V and J ends lost 7 bases and 4 bases respectively, with 8 bases between them. The CDR3 has 11 amino acids. The CDR3 reads CASGDSYGYTF. CDR3 in DNA: TGCGCCAGCGGTGACAGCTATGGCTACACCTTC.

The sample holds a few counts of this clone. The chain employs TRBV18 and TRBJ2-3, with D possibly TRBD2 on 6 matching bases. The germline V gene encodes CDR1 KGHSH and CDR2 LQKENI. Trimming took off 6 bases at V and 0 bases at J, with 10 bases between the two ends. The CDR3 runs 14 residues. Here the CDR3 DNA reads TGTGCCAGCTCTCCCGGGACTAGCACAGATACGCAGTATTTT. Amino acids: CASSPGTSTDTQYF.

The rearrangement links TRBV7-9 to TRBJ1-4; D gene ambiguous. This CDR3 region has 16 residues. Germline lookup yields CDR1 SEHNR and CDR2 FQNEAQ (reference sequence). V was cut by 0 bases and J by 4 bases, with 12 bases left in between. CDR3: CASSLARELRNEKLFF. In nucleotides, the CDR3 is TGTGCCAGCAGCTTAGCGCGGGAGCTGCGTAATGAAAAACTGTTTTTT.

This clone was counted only a few times. V and J are TRBV19 and TRBJ2-1; D may be TRBD2 (6 bases). The CDR3 contains 14 residues. V was shortened by 5 bases and J by 6 bases, with 14 bases between the two germline ends. Germline lookup yields CDR1 LNHDA and CDR2 SQIVND (reference sequence). The CDR3 sequence: CASSAQTRGNEQFF. CDR3 DNA sequence: TGTGCCAGTAGTGCCCAGACTAGGGGCAATGAGCAGTTCTTC. The full variable domain, with the rest looked up from reference TRBV19 and TRBJ2-1, is DGGITQSPKYLFRKEGQNVTLSCEQNLNHDAMYWYRQDPGQGLRLIYYSQIVNDFQKGDIAEGYSVSREKKESFPLTVTSAQKNPTAFYLCASSAQTRGNEQFFGPGTRLTVL.

This rearrangement joins TRBV29-1 to TRBJ1-5; the match to TRBD1 covers 8 bases. After removal of 4 bases from V and 4 bases from J, the junction contained 3 bases not matched to a gene. The CDR3 runs to 13 residues. Germline loops: CDR1 SQVTM, CDR2 ANQGSEA. The CDR3 sequence is CSVGTGLNQPQHF. In DNA form, the CDR3 reads TGCAGCGTTGGGACAGGGTTAAATCAGCCCCAGCATTTT.

CDR3 amino acids: CASSMGGSSTNEKLFF. The CDR3 bases are TGTGCCAGTAGTATGGGGGGTTCTTCAACTAATGAAAAACTGTTTTTT. The V and J genes are TRBV19 and TRBJ1-4; D possibly corresponds to TRBD1 (5 bases). Germline loops: CDR1 LNHDA, CDR2 SQIVND (reference sequence). The V end was cut by 3 bases, the J end by 0 bases, with 11 bases between. The CDR3 length is 16 residues. The full variable domain, with the rest looked up from reference TRBV19 and TRBJ1-4, is DGGITQSPKYLFRKEGQNVTLSCEQNLNHDAMYWYRQDPGQGLRLIYYSQIVNDFQKGDIAEGYSVSREKKESFPLTVTSAQKNPTAFYLCASSMGGSSTNEKLFFGSGTQLSVL.

This rearrangement joins TRBV10-3 to TRBJ2-3; 7 nucleotides match TRBD1. CDR3 length equals 15 residues. J lost 2 bases, V lost 6 bases, and 8 bases had no gene match. The germline gives CDR1 ENHRY, CDR2 SYGVKD. The CDR3 sequence is CAISAEGGNTDTQYF. The CDR3 DNA reads TGTGCCATCAGCGCCGAAGGGGGCAACACAGATACGCAGTATTTT.

The rearrangement links TRBV5-6 to TRBJ2-1, with 9 bases aligning to TRBD2. CDR3 length equals 16 residues. Losses at the gene ends were 0 bases for V and 9 bases for J; bases not matched to a gene: 10. CDR1 SGHDT and CDR2 YYEEEE come from the germline V gene. This chain's CDR3 is CASSLVAGLAISEQFF. The CDR3 DNA sequence: TGTGCCAGCAGCTTGGTCGCAGGACTAGCGATAAGTGAGCAGTTCTTC.

V usage is TRBV9 and J usage is TRBJ2-3; 10 bases match TRBD1. The length of the CDR3 is 17 residues. Trimming removed 3 bases from V and 5 bases from J; junction bases left unmatched: 12. Germline V gene data show CDR1 as SGDLS and CDR2 as YYNGEE. The CDR3 region is CASSAGGGQGFLDTQYF. Written as DNA, the CDR3 is TGTGCCAGCAGCGCCGGAGGGGGACAGGGGTTTTTAGATACGCAGTATTTT.

The chain carries TRBV6-1 and TRBJ2-7; D remains ambiguous. Trimming left V 5 bases short and J 5 bases short, with 7 bases between. The CDR3 contains 11 residues. Germline V gives CDR1 MNHNS, CDR2 SASEGT. The CDR3 DNA is TGTGCCAGCAGTTTACACGACGAGCAGTACTTC. This sequence encodes CASSLHDEQYF.

This chain joins TRBV30 and TRBJ2-1; 10 positions match TRBD2. Germline CDR1 GTSNPN, CDR2 SVGIG (reference sequence). Unmatched junction bases numbered 11, after V lost 8 bases and J lost 7 bases. CDR3 length: 14 residues. Written as DNA, the CDR3 is TGTGCCAGGTCGGTAGCGGGAGGCGGGAATGAGCAGTTCTTC. Translation: CARSVAGGGNEQFF.

The chain joins TRBV28 to TRBJ2-7; TRBD1 matches 8 bases. Germline V CDR1 and CDR2: MDHEN, SYDVKM. The CDR3 runs to 13 residues. V lost 5 bases to trimming and J lost 0 bases; unmatched junction nucleotides: 0. CDR3 loop: CASSTGGSYEQYF. The CDR3 DNA reads as TGTGCCAGCAGTACAGGGGGCTCCTACGAGCAGTACTTC. The full variable domain, in which reference TRBV28 and TRBJ2-7 provide the parts outside the CDR3, is DVKVTQSSRYLVKRTGEKVFLECVQDMDHENMFWYRQDPGLGLRLIYFSYDVKMKEKGDIPEGYSVSREKKERFSLILESASTNQTSMYLCASSTGGSYEQYFGPGTRLTVT.